Given below is one T cell receptor (beta chain) in context. The antigen it recognizes is unknown. No quality values exist for individual bases; no much larger clone is one base distant. The germline V gene encodes CDR1 MNHNY and CDR2 SVGAGI (reference sequence). Counted from cysteine to phenylalanine, this CDR3 has 14 amino acids. The CDR3 DNA has 42 bases and is translated from base 1. V is pared back by 2 bases and J by 4 bases, with 11 bases lying between the germline termini. The library was prepared using the immunoSEQ multiplex PCR assay. Roughly 10^5 TCR templates per sample were assayed on the deep sequencing platform. Genomic DNA extracted from sorted T cells was used for TCRbeta CDR3 sequencing. The authors' pipeline ran thus. Clonal analysis of TCRbeta CDR3 data was done in the R programming language. Comparing unstimulated samples against CFSE-low samples taken after the reaction was how alloreactive CD4+ and CD8+ clones were defined. Regulatory or non-regulatory origin was assigned to alloreactive CD4+ clones by matching of sequences to sorted unstimulated Treg and non-Treg repertoires. TCRdb's version of the immuneACCESS table is confined to in-frame rearrangements and falls short of the full clone set. An unresolved V gene accounts for under half of the shortfall where checked; the remainder is of unknown origin. V, J and clone size derive from that table, while D and trimming were established from the DNA sequence. For this sample the table gives about 110,000 clones, of which over 85% were detected only once. The ten top clones hold approximately 1.2% of the sample.

The data belong to a study of siplizumab effects on memory and regulatory T cells (dated by TCRdb to the late 2010s). In terms of the full investigation: The study looked at the effect of siplizumab, an anti-CD2 antibody, on alloreactive T-cell subsets in allogeneic mixed lymphocyte reactions made from human PBMCs. What the research found in general, with its limitations: Sequences below about 10^-5 frequency were poorly captured, so only a minor fraction of alloreactive clones could be mapped to unstimulated subsets. Whether proliferating Tregs from siplizumab cultures actually had suppressive function was not functionally confirmed. Greater diversity appeared to be present in unstimulated naive T cells than in memory T cells, and a substantial contribution to the alloresponse seemed to be made by naive cells. A naive or memory phenotype could not be assigned to roughly 80-97% of proliferating CD4+ or CD8+ clones. Of the alloreactive CD4+ clones that could be mapped, the Treg-derived share averaged about 67% with siplizumab compared with around 27% in control reactions. Siplizumab significantly lowered the cumulative frequency of alloreactive sequences that could be traced to unstimulated CD4+ memory T cells.

Sorted unstimulated T cells, along with proliferating T cells recovered from mixed lymphocyte reactions, underwent TCRbeta CDR3 sequencing. Fresh whole blood from approximately ten HLA-typed healthy donors was used to isolate PBMCs. The chain uses TRBV6-6 and TRBJ1-2; tentative D gene TRBD1, with 5 bases matching. The TCR was taken from a human donor in good health. The material sequenced was CD4+ T cells sorted from blood. The DNA sequence reads TGTGCCAGCAGTTACCAGACAGAGTCCTATGGCTACACCTTC. It is translated as CASSYQTESYGYTF.